This T cell receptor (beta chain) comes out of a study of blood T cells in healthy people across ages. The individuals who served as donors were healthy Caucasians living in Russia, aged roughly 6 to 100. V shed 3 bases, J shed 6 bases, and the junction held 3 bases outside the gene matches. The CDR3 extends over 12 amino acids. Germline values: CDR1 SGDLS, CDR2 YYNGEE. Study results and limitations: Roughly linear age-related decline in beta diversity appeared, significant by age around 42. Strong correlation existed between TCR beta diversity and naive T cell percentage.

This clonotype showed up just a few times. Its antigen is currently unknown. Alongside a J-beta primer mix, a sample-barcoded 5' primer served in a second PCR lasting about 6 to 11 cycles. TCRdb called the 5' RACE reads again in MiXCR, with one record for every CDR3 protein. The repertoire holds 730,000 or so distinct CDR3 sequences, with roughly 44% as singletons. The chain carries TRBV9 and TRBJ2-7; 7 bases fit TRBD1. The sequence was collected from a woman aged 55-70 years in good health. Sample: blood. Here the CDR3 DNA reads TGTGCCAGCAGCGGCCCAGGGGGCGAGCAGTACTTC. This encodes CASSGPGGEQYF.